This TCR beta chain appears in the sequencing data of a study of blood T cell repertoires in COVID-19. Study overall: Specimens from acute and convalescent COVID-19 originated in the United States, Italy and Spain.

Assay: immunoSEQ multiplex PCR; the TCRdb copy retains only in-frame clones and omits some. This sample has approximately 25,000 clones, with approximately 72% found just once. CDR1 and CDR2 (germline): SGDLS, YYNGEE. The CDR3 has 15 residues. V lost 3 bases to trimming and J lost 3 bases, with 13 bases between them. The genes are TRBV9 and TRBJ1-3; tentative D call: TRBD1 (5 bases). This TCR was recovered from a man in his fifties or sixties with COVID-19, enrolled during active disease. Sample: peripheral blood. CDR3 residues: CASSGSGLLGNTIYF. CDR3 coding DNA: TGTGCCAGCAGCGGGTCGGGACTCCTTGGAAACACCATATATTTT.